The present entry profiles one T cell receptor (beta chain) with its context. Assay: immunoSEQ multiplex PCR; the TCRdb copy retains only in-frame clones and omits some. This table has 100,000 to 150,000 clones, around 88% appearing once. Germline CDR1 is SGDLS and CDR2 is YYNGEE. The CDR3 is 14 amino acids. The V and J ends lost 3 bases and 7 bases, in that order; junction bases with no gene match: 6. This entry comes from a study of PD-L1 blockade in urothelial cancer. Overall study: Bladder-origin urothelial cancer in males covered about 85% of the 29 patients. Blood was subjected to analysis at 3 weeks (second dose) and 6 weeks following treatment start.

The time point is: peripheral blood 6 weeks after treatment start. The TCR was taken from a man over 45 with urothelial cancer. This chain uses TRBV9 with TRBJ1-5; TRBD1 matches at 8 bases. Sequenced here: PBMCs, sampled around atezolizumab (anti-PD-L1) treatment. CDR3 loop: CASSEQGVYQPQHF. The CDR3 region has the DNA TGTGCCAGCAGCGAACAGGGGGTTTACCAGCCCCAGCATTTT. Full variable domain (remainder filled in from reference TRBV9 and TRBJ1-5): DSGVTQTPKHLITATGQRVTLRCSPRSGDLSVYWYQQSLDQGLQFLIQYYNGEERAKGNILERFSAQQFPDLHSELNLSSLELGDSALYFCASSEQGVYQPQHFGDGTRLSIL.